Here is one T cell receptor beta chain with its context. Its target is not known. Expressed TCRB transcripts were sequenced, since all the RNA that had been isolated was reverse transcribed. Only in-frame clones appear in the TCRdb table, and some are missing; sequencing was by immunoSEQ multiplex PCR. This sample yields fewer than 450,000 clones, of which 13% are seen a single time; about 0.015% belongs to the top ten. Germline values: CDR1 SGHTA, CDR2 FQGTGA. The J segment lost 5 bases and the V segment lost 5 bases, leaving 6 bases of the junction unmatched. This CDR3 has 14 residues. The data stem from a study of beta chain features in type 1 diabetes. Whole-study context: Age, gender and cell yields were similar between patients and healthy donors.

Study-wide results and limits: Shorter TCRB CDR3s, moderately but significantly so, marked every one of the four CD4+ subsets in Type 1 diabetes patients.

This receptor was obtained from a woman between 18 and 29 years old with type 1 diabetes. The J gene is TRBJ2-1, the V gene TRBV7-3, with 7 bases fitting TRBD2. Sequenced material: naive CD4+ T cells from blood. CDR3 nucleotides: TGTGCCAGCAGCCCGGGACTATTTAACAATGAGCAGTTCTTC. Translation gives CASSPGLFNNEQFF.